This T cell receptor beta chain came from a study of T cell responses to AZD1222 COVID-19 vaccine. Study results and caveats: Increases in Spike-specific TCR breadth and depth were seen after two AZD1222 doses.

Generated by immunoSEQ multiplex PCR, the TCRdb table keeps only in-frame clones and is missing some. The sample shows approximately 100,000 clones, about 88% of them seen only once. V was pared by 6 bases and J by 0 bases, with 5 bases of the junction left unmatched. The germline CDR1 and CDR2 sequences are LNHNV and YYDKDF (reference sequence). The CDR3 runs 15 residues. With regard to this clone: Its antigen is unknown.

This chain uses TRBV15 with TRBJ2-1, with 7 positions matching TRBD2. The TCR comes from an adult in good health. The sample here was peripheral blood, taken on day 0 of AZD1222 vaccination. For the CDR3, the DNA is TGTGCCACCAGATTAGCGGGCCACTCCTACAATGAGCAGTTCTTC. This translates into CATRLAGHSYNEQFF.